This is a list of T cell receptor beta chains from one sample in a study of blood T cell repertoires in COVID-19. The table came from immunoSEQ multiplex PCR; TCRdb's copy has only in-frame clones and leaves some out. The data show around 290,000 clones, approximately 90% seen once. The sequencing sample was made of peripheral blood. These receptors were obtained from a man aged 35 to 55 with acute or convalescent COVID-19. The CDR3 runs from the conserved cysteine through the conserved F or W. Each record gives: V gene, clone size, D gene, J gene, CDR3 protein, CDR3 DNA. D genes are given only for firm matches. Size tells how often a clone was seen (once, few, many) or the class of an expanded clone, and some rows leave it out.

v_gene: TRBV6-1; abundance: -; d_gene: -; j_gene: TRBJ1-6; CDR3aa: CASSEGEVSYNSPLHF; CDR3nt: TGTGCCAGCAGTGAAGGCGAGGTCTCCTATAATTCACCCCTCCACTTT
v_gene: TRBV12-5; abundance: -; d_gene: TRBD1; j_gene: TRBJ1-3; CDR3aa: CASGPDPTGRSFLKIYF; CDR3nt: TGTGCTAGTGGCCCTGACCCGACAGGGCGAAGTTTTCTGAAGATATATTTT
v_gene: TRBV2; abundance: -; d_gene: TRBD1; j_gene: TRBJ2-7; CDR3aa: CASSGTGPPEQYF; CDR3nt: TGTGCCAGCTCCGGGACAGGGCCTCCGGAGCAGTACTTC
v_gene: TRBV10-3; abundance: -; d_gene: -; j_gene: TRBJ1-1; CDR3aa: CAISEGQGPRYSEAFF; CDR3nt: TGTGCCATCAGTGAGGGGCAGGGGCCCAGGTACTCTGAAGCTTTCTTT
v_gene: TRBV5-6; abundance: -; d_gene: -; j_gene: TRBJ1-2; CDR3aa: CASSPGGGVRGYGYTF; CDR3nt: TGTGCCAGCAGTCCCGGGGGAGGGGTACGAGGCTATGGCTACACCTTC
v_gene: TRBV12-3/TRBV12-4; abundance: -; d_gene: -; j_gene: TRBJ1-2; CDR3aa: CASSPDGDSGYTF; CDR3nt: TGTGCCAGCAGCCCGGACGGCGACAGTGGCTACACCTTC
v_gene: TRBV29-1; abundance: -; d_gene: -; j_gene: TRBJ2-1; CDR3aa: CSVLGPGYNEQFF; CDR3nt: TGCAGCGTACTAGGACCCGGCTACAATGAGCAGTTCTTC
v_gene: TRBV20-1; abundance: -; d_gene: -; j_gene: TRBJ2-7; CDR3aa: CSATSSYEQYF; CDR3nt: TGCAGTGCTACTAGCTCCTACGAGCAGTACTTC
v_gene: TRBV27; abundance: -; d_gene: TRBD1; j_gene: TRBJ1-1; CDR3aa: CASSARGFGNTEAFF; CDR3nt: TGTGCCAGCAGTGCCAGGGGGTTTGGGAACACTGAAGCTTTCTTT
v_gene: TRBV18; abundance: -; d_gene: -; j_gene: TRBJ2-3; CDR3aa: CASSPPPGTDTQYF; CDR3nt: TGTGCCAGCTCACCCCCCCCGGGCACAGATACGCAGTATTTT
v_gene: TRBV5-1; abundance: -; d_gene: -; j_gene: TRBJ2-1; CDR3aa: CASSQIGGREQFF; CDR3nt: TGCGCCAGCAGCCAAATCGGGGGAAGGGAGCAGTTCTTC
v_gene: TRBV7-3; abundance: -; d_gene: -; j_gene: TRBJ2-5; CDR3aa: CASSPGDGAPGTQYF; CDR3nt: TGTGCCAGCAGTCCTGGTGATGGGGCACCAGGGACCCAGTACTTC
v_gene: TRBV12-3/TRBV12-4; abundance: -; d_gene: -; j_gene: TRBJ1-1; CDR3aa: CASSSQENTEAFF; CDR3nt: TGTGCCAGCAGTTCTCAGGAAAACACTGAAGCTTTCTTT
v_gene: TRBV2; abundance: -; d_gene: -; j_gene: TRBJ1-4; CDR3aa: CASSVTGGRDEKLFF; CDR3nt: TGTGCCAGCAGTGTAACGGGAGGGAGGGATGAAAAACTGTTTTTT
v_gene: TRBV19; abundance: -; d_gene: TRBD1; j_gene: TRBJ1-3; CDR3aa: CASSIGTERNTIYF; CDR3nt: TGTGCCAGTAGTATCGGGACAGAGAGAAACACCATATATTTT
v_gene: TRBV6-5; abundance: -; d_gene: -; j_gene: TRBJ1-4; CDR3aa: CASRDRSDEKLFF; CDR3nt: TGTGCCAGCAGGGACAGAAGCGATGAAAAACTGTTTTTT
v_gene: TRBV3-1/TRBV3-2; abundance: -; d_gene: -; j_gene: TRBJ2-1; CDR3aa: CASSPQTGFYNEQFF; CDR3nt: TGTGCCAGCAGCCCCCAGACAGGCTTCTACAATGAGCAGTTCTTC
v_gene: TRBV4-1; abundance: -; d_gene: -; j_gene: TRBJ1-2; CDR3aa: CASSQDQFGPPLSNYGYTF; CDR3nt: TGCGCCAGCAGCCAAGACCAATTCGGTCCTCCTCTATCTAACTATGGCTACACCTTC
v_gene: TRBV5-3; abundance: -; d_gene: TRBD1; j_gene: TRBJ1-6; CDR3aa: CARRGQGANSPLHF; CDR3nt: TGTGCCAGAAGGGGGCAGGGGGCCAATTCACCCCTCCACTTT
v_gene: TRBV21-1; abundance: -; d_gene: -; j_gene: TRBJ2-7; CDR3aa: CASSKGTPPPAYEQYF; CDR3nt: TGTGCCAGCAGCAAAGGGACACCACCTCCAGCCTACGAGCAGTACTTC
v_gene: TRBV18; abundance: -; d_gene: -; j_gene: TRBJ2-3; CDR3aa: CASSPAGGTDTQYF; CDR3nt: TGTGCCAGCTCCCCGGCCGGGGGCACAGATACGCAGTATTTT
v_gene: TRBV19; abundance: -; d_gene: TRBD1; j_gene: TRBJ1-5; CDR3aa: CASTPIDRGNQPQHF; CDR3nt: TGTGCCAGTACCCCCATCGACAGGGGCAATCAGCCCCAGCATTTT
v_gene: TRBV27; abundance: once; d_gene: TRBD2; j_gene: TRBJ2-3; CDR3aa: CASSSLGLAGAFLDTQYF; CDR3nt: TGTGCCAGCAGTTCACTGGGACTAGCGGGGGCCTTCTTAGATACGCAGTATTTT
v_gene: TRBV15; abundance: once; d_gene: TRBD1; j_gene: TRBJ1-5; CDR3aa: CATSTLGPGGGQPQHF; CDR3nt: TGTGCCACCAGCACCCTTGGTCCAGGGGGCGGTCAGCCCCAGCATTTT
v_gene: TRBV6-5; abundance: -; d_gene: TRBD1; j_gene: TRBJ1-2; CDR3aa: CASRNTGGYGYTF; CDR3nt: TGTGCCAGCAGGAATACAGGGGGCTATGGCTACACCTTC
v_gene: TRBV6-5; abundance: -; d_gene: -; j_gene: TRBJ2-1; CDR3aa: CASLGAQRAVNEQFF; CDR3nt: TGTGCCAGCCTCGGGGCCCAGCGGGCAGTTAATGAGCAGTTCTTC
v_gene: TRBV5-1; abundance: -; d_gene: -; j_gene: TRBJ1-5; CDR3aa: CASSSGGGGQPQHF; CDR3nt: TGCGCCAGCAGCTCGGGAGGTGGCGGTCAGCCCCAGCATTTT
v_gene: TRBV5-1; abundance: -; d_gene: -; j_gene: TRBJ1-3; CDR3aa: CASSLDPQNSGNTIYF; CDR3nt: TGCGCCAGCAGCTTGGACCCACAGAATTCTGGAAACACCATATATTTT
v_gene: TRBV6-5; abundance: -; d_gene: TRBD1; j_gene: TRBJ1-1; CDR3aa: CASSFQTGGTNTEAFF; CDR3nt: TGTGCCAGCAGTTTTCAGACAGGGGGAACGAACACTGAAGCTTTCTTT
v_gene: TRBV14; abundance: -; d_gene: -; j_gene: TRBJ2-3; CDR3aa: CASSQPPLGGTDTQYF; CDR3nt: TGTGCCAGCAGCCAACCCCCCTTAGGAGGGACAGATACGCAGTATTTT
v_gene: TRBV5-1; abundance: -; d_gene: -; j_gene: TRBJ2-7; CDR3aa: CASSMTGNYEQYF; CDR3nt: TGCGCCAGCAGCATGACAGGTAACTACGAGCAGTACTTC
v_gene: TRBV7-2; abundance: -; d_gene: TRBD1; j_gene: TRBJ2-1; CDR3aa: CASSLDFGTGPYNEQFF; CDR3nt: TGTGCCAGCAGCTTGGACTTCGGGACAGGGCCCTACAATGAGCAGTTCTTC
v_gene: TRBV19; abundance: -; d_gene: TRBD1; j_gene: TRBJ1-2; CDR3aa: CASSIAPRGRGYTF; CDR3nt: TGTGCCAGTAGTATAGCCCCAAGGGGGCGAGGCTACACCTTC
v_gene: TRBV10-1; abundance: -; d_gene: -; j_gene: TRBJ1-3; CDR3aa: CASSDVRGGDGNTIYF; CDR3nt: TGCGCCAGCAGTGACGTTAGAGGGGGAGATGGAAACACCATATATTTT
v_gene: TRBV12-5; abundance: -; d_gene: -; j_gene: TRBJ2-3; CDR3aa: CASGSGGSTDTQYF; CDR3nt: TGTGCTAGTGGCTCCGGAGGGAGCACAGATACGCAGTATTTT
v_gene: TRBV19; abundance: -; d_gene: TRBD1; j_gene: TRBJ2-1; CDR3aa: CASSITGDSYNEQFF; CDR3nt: TGTGCCAGTAGTATTACAGGGGACTCCTACAATGAGCAGTTCTTC
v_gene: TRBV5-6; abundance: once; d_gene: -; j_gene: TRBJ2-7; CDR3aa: CASSFSDRAYEQYF; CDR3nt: TGTGCCAGCAGCTTTTCCGACAGAGCCTACGAGCAGTACTTC
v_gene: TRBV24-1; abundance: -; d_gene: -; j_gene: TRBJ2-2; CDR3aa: CATSDLQGPNTGELFF; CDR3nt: TGTGCCACCAGTGATTTGCAGGGTCCGAACACCGGGGAGCTGTTTTTT
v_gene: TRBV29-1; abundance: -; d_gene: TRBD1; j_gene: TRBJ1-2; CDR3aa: CSVGQGAKGLKGYTF; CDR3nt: TGCAGCGTTGGACAGGGGGCGAAGGGTTTGAAAGGCTACACCTTC
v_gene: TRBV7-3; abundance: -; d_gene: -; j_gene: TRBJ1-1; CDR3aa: CASSLLGGVNTEAFF; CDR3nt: TGTGCCAGCAGCCTCCTAGGAGGGGTGAACACTGAAGCTTTCTTT
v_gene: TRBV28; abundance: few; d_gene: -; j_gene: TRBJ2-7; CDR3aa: CASGGTYEQYF; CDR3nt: TGTGCCAGCGGCGGGACCTACGAGCAGTACTTC
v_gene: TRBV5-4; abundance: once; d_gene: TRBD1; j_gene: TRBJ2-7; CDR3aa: CASSSGTGVREQYF; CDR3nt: TGTGCCAGCAGCTCCGGGACAGGAGTGAGAGAGCAGTACTTC
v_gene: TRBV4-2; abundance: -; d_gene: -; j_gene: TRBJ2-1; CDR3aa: CASSPPWANEQFF; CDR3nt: TGTGCCAGCAGCCCGCCCTGGGCCAATGAGCAGTTCTTC
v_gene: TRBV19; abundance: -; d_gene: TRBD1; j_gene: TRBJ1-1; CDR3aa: CASSIYGTVEAFF; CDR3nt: TGTGCCAGTAGTATATATGGGACAGTTGAAGCTTTCTTT
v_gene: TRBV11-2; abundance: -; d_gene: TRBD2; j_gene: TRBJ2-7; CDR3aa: CASSLYGGGYEQYF; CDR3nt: TGTGCCAGCAGCTTATACGGGGGGGGCTACGAGCAGTACTTC
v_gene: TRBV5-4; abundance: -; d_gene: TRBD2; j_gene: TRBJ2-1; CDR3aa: CASSIAGGGYNEQFF; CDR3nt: TGTGCCAGCAGCATAGCGGGGGGGGGATACAATGAGCAGTTCTTC
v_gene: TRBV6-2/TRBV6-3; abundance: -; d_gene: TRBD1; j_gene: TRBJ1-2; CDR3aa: CASSYGDRGGYGYTF; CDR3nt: TGTGCCAGCAGTTACGGGGACAGGGGCGGTTATGGCTACACCTTC
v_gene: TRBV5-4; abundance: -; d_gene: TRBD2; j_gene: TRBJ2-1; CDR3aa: CASSPTSGGRNEQFF; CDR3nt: TGTGCCAGCAGCCCCACTAGCGGGGGCCGCAATGAGCAGTTCTTC
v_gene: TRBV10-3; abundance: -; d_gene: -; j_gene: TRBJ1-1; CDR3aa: CAISEESYTEAFF; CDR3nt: TGTGCCATCAGTGAAGAGTCCTACACTGAAGCTTTCTTT
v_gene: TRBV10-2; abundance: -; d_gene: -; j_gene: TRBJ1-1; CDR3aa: CASSESRHWNTEAFF; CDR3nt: TGCGCCAGCAGTGAGTCGAGACACTGGAACACTGAAGCTTTCTTT
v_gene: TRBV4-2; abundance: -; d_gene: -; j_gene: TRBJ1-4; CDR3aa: CASSPQDSNEKLFF; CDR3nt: TGTGCCAGCAGCCCACAGGATTCTAATGAAAAACTGTTTTTT